This record covers a single T cell receptor (beta chain). The assay was immunoSEQ multiplex PCR, and TCRdb's table has in-frame clones only and misses some. The sample lists 350,000 to 450,000 clones; roughly nine tenths were seen once. The sample comes from a study of blood T cell repertoires in COVID-19. CDR1 and CDR2 (germline): LNHNV, YYDKDF (reference sequence). The CDR3 has 17 residues. Between the trimmed V and J ends, which lost 0 bases and 3 bases, there was a span of 15 bases. The participants were between roughly 18 and 100 years old and came from fewer than 25 US areas. Sequenced material: PBMCs or T cells enriched from blood (not recorded which). The origin of this receptor is a woman in her thirties who had recovered from COVID-19. The chain couples TRBV15 to TRBJ1-3, with a possible D match to TRBD1 (6 bases). This CDR3 reads CATSREGRGGGGNTIYF. The CDR3, as DNA: TGTGCCACCAGCAGAGAAGGCAGGGGTGGTGGTGGAAACACCATATATTTT.